The 15 T cell receptor beta chains listed next were all sequenced from one sample in a study of blood T cell repertoires in COVID-19. The table came from immunoSEQ multiplex PCR; TCRdb's copy has only in-frame clones and leaves some out. The data contain hundreds of thousands of clones, 80% to 90% of them singletons. Sequencing was performed on PBMCs or T cells enriched from blood (not recorded which). The receptors derive from a young woman who had recovered from COVID-19.

J is TRBJ1-1 and V is TRBV7-6; no firm D call. Looked up from germline, CDR1 is SGHVS and CDR2 is FNYEAQ. The CDR3 consists of 12 residues. The germline V and J ends were trimmed by 5 bases and 10 bases, with 14 bases remaining between them. For the CDR3, the DNA is TGTGCCAGCAGCCCCGACACTGGAGGAGCTTTCTTT. This sequence encodes CASSPDTGGAFF.

This rearrangement joins TRBV19 to TRBJ1-4; D is ambiguous. This CDR3 has 13 residues. From germline, CDR1 is LNHDA and CDR2 SQIVND (reference sequence). Trimming took 3 bases from V and 16 from J, leaving 18 bases between them. DNA of the CDR3: TGTGCCAGTAGTATCACATCGGCTTCAGGAAGGTTTTTT. Protein product: CASSITSASGRFF.

V usage is TRBV28 and J usage is TRBJ2-5; 12 nucleotides line up with TRBD2. This CDR3 spans 14 amino acids. After removal of 6 bases from V and 7 bases from J, the junction contained 6 bases not matched to a gene. CDR1 MDHEN and CDR2 SYDVKM come from the germline V gene. The chain's CDR3 is CASSWTSGMGTQYF. CDR3 nucleotide sequence: TGTGCCAGCAGCTGGACTAGCGGGATGGGGACCCAGTACTTC.

The rearrangement uses TRBV12-3 or TRBV12-4 and TRBJ1-2, with no clear D. This CDR3 is 12 amino acids long. V was pared by 4 bases and J by 6 bases, with 9 bases between. The CDR3 region is CASSSGSHGYTF. DNA of the CDR3: TGTGCCAGCAGTTCAGGATCCCATGGCTACACCTTC.

V usage is TRBV7-9 and J usage is TRBJ1-3, with 9 bases that match TRBD1. The V and J ends lost 4 bases and 2 bases, in that order; junction bases with no gene match: 0. The CDR3 spans 14 residues. CDR1 and CDR2 from the germline V gene are SEHNR and FQNEAQ (reference sequence). CDR3 in amino acids: CASSWTGAGNTIYF. Written as DNA, the CDR3 is TGTGCCAGCAGCTGGACAGGGGCTGGAAACACCATATATTTT.

The chain is built from TRBV19 and TRBJ1-2; the match to TRBD1 covers 7 bases. Germline-derived CDR1 and CDR2 are LNHDA and SQIVND (reference sequence). This CDR3 is 15 amino acids long. The V segment lost 3 bases and the J segment 3 bases; nucleotides outside the gene matches: 7. The CDR3 is CASSIGQADHYGYTF. CDR3 in DNA: TGTGCCAGTAGTATTGGACAGGCAGATCACTATGGCTACACCTTC.

This sequence joins TRBV14 and TRBJ2-6; D remains unclear. Germline CDR1 and CDR2: SGHDN and FVKESK. The CDR3 spans 14 residues. Trimming left V 4 bases short and J 1 base short, with 5 bases between. CDR3 in amino acids: CASSLSSGANVLTF. The DNA of the CDR3 is TGTGCCAGCAGCCTCTCTTCTGGGGCCAACGTCCTGACTTTC.

V and J are TRBV7-2 and TRBJ1-5, with D possibly matching TRBD1 (6 bases). Trimming stripped 1 base from V and 2 bases from J, with 12 bases between. This CDR3 is 16 amino acids long. Germline lookup yields CDR1 SGHTA and CDR2 FQGNSA. The CDR3 coding sequence is TGTGCCAGCAGCTTAGGGGGAACAGGGCGCAATCAGCCCCAGCATTTT. This codes for CASSLGGTGRNQPQHF.

The table lists this clone with a count of one. J is TRBJ1-2 and V is TRBV12-3 or TRBV12-4, with D uncertain. V shed 8 bases and J shed 4 bases, with 11 bases lying between them. The CDR3 covers 12 residues. In DNA, the CDR3 is TGTGCCAGCGGTCTTTTGGCCTATGGCTACACCTTC. Translation gives CASGLLAYGYTF.

V and J are TRBV5-1 and TRBJ2-1; 9 positions match TRBD2. Germline V gives CDR1 SGHRS, CDR2 YFSETQ. This CDR3 has 15 amino acids. V was clipped by 0 bases and J by 5 bases; unmatched bases: 3. CDR3 DNA: TGCGCCAGCAGCTTGGAGCTAGCGGGGCACAATGAGCAGTTCTTC. This codes for CASSLELAGHNEQFF.

The chain joins TRBV14 to TRBJ1-1; no reliable D call. The CDR3 extends over 16 amino acids. Between the trimmed V and J ends, which lost 0 bases and 3 bases, there was a span of 14 bases. The V gene's germline CDR1 is SGHDN and CDR2 FVKESK. CDR3 region: CASSQDPPGIDTEAFF. CDR3 DNA sequence: TGTGCCAGCAGCCAAGATCCCCCGGGGATCGACACTGAAGCTTTCTTT.

The rearrangement joins TRBV10-2 to TRBJ2-3, with unresolved D. Germline CDR1 and CDR2: WSHSY and SAAADI. There are 14 residues in the CDR3. V was cut by 4 bases and J by 1 base, with 9 bases left in between. The CDR3 DNA follows: TGCGCCAGCAGTGCTGAGGTGCGCACAGATACGCAGTATTTT. It encodes CASSAEVRTDTQYF.

The genes are TRBV19 and TRBJ1-1; no clear D. With 1 base removed from V and 11 bases from J, the gap between germline ends came to 17 bases. CDR3 size: 14 residues. Germline-derived CDR1 and CDR2 are LNHDA and SQIVND (reference sequence). The CDR3 protein is CASSIGHLDPLAFF. Written as DNA, the CDR3 is TGTGCCAGTAGTATAGGACACCTGGATCCGTTGGCTTTCTTT.

The chain uses TRBV2 and TRBJ1-2, with unresolved D. Trimming took off 3 bases at V and 0 bases at J, with 8 bases between the two ends. In germline, CDR1 is SNHLY, CDR2 FYNNEI. The CDR3 is 14 amino acids. The CDR3 loop reads CASSEGRSNYGYTF. CDR3 coding DNA: TGTGCCAGCAGTGAGGGCAGGTCTAACTATGGCTACACCTTC.

The DNA of the CDR3 is TGCAGTGCTAGTAAGGGGGCGAACTCCTATAATTCACCCCTCCACTTT. Protein product: CSASKGANSYNSPLHF. V gene TRBV20-1 combines with J gene TRBJ1-6, with TRBD1 matching 7 bases. This CDR3 comprises 16 residues. The ends lost 3 bases at V and 0 bases at J; junction bases unmatched: 5. Germline V gene sequence: CDR1 DFQATT, CDR2 SNEGSKA (reference sequence).